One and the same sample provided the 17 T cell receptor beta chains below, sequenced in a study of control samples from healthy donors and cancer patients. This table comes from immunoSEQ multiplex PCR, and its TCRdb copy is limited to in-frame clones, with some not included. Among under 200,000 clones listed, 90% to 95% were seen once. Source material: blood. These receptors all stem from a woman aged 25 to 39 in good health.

The DNA of the CDR3 is TGCGCCAGCAGCTTGGTGTCAGGGGTAACTAACTATGGCTACACCTTC. Its translation is CASSLVSGVTNYGYTF. V is TRBV5-1 and J is TRBJ1-2; weak D call: TRBD1 (6 bases). Trimming removed 0 bases from V and 0 bases from J, with 12 bases in between. This CDR3 contains 16 residues. Germline CDR1 reads SGHRS; CDR2 reads YFSETQ.

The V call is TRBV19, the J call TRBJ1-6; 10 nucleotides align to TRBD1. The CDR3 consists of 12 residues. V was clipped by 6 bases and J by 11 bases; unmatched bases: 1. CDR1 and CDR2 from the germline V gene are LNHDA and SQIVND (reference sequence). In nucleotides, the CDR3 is TGTGCCAGTAGGACAGGGGGCACACCCCTCCACTTT. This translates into CASRTGGTPLHF. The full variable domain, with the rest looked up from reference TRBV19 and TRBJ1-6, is DGGITQSPKYLFRKEGQNVTLSCEQNLNHDAMYWYRQDPGQGLRLIYYSQIVNDFQKGDIAEGYSVSREKKESFPLTVTSAQKNPTAFYLCASRTGGTPLHFGNGTRLTVT.

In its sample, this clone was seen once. Written as DNA, the CDR3 is TGCGCCAGCAGTCAGGGGGGGGCAGATACGCAGTATTTT. Residues: CASSQGGADTQYF. V and J are TRBV10-1 and TRBJ2-3; perhaps D is TRBD1 or TRBD2 (7 bases each). The CDR3 totals 13 residues. Germline assignment: CDR1 WNHNN and CDR2 SYGVQD (reference sequence). The V end was cut by 5 bases, the J end by 4 bases, with 10 bases between.

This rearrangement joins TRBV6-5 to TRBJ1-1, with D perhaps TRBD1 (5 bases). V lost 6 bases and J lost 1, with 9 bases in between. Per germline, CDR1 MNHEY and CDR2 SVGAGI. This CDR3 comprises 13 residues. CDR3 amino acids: CASRTGQNTEAFF. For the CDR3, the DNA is TGTGCCAGCAGGACCGGACAGAACACTGAAGCTTTCTTT.

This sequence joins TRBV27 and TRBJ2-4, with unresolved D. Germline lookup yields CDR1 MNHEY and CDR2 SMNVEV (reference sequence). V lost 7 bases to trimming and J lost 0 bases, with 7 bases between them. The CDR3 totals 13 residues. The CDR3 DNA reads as TGTGCCAGCAAGGCCGTAGCCAAAAACATTCAGTACTTC. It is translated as CASKAVAKNIQYF.

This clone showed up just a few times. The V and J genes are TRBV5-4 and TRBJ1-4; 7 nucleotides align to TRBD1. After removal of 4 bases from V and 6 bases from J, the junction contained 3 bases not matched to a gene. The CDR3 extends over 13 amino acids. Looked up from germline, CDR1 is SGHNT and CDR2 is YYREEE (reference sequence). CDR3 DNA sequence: TGTGCCAGCAGCGTACAGGGGTATGAAAAACTGTTTTTT. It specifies CASSVQGYEKLFF.

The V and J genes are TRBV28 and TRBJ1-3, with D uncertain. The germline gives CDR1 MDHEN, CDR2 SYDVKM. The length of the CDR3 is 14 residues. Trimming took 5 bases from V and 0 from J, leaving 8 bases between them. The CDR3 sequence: CASSPRYSGNTIYF. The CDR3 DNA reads TGTGCCAGCAGTCCCCGTTACTCTGGAAACACCATATATTTT.

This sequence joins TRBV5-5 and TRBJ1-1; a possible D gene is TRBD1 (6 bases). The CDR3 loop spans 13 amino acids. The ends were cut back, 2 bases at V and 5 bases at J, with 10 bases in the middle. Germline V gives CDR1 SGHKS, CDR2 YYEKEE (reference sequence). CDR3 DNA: TGTGCCAGCAGCTTACAGGGAGGGACTGAAGCTTTCTTT. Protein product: CASSLQGGTEAFF.

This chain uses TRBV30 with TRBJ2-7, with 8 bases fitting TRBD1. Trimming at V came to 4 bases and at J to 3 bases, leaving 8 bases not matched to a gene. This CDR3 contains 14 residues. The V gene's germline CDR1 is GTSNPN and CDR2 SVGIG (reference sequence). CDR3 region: CAWIQGGPLYEQYF. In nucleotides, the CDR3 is TGTGCCTGGATACAGGGGGGACCTCTCTACGAGCAGTACTTC.

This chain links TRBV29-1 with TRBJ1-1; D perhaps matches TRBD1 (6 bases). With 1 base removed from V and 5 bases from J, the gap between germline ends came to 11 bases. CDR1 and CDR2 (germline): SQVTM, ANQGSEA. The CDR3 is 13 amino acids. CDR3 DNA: TGCAGCGTTGAAGGGGGGGCGGAGACTGAAGCTTTCTTT. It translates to CSVEGGAETEAFF.

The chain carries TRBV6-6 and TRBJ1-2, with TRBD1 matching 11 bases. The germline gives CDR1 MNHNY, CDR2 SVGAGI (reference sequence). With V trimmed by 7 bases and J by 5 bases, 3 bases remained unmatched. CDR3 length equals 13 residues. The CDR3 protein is CASKGQGGYGYTF. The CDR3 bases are TGTGCCAGCAAGGGACAGGGGGGATATGGCTACACCTTC.

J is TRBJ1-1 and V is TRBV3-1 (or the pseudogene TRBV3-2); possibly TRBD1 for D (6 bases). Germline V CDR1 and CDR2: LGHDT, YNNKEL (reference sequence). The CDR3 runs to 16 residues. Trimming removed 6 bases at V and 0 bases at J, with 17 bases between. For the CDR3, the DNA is TGTGCCAGCAGTTTACAGGGTTTTGGCCTGAACACTGAAGCTTTCTTT. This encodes CASSLQGFGLNTEAFF.

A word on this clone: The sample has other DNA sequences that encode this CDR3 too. The CDR3 loop is CASGLVQGNQPQHF. Here the CDR3 DNA reads TGTGCTAGTGGTTTGGTACAGGGGAATCAGCCCCAGCATTTT. The genes are TRBV12-5 and TRBJ1-5; 7 nucleotides line up with TRBD1. This CDR3 contains 14 residues. The J segment lost 4 bases and the V segment lost 0 bases, leaving 0 bases of the junction unmatched. Germline V gene lookup returns CDR1 LGHNT and CDR2 FRNRAP.

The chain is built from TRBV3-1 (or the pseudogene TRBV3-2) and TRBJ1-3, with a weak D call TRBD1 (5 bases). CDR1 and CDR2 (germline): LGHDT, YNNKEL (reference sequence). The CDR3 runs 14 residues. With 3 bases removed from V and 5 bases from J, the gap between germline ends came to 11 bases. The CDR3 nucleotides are TGTGCCAGCAGCCAGACAGTTCTGAGAAACACCATATATTTT. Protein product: CASSQTVLRNTIYF.

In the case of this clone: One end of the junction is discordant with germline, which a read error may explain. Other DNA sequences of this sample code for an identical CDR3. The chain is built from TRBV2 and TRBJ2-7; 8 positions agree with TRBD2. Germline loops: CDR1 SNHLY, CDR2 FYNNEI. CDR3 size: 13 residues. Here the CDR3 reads CASTPGLEYEQYF. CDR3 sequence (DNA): TGTGCTAGCACACCGGGACTAGAGTACGAGCAGTACTTC.

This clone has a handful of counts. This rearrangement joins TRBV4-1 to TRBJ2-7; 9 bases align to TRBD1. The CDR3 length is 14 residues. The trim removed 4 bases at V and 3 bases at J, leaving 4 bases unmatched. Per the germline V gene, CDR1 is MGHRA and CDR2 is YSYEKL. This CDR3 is CASSRDREIYEQYF. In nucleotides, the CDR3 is TGCGCCAGCAGCCGGGACAGGGAGATCTACGAGCAGTACTTC.

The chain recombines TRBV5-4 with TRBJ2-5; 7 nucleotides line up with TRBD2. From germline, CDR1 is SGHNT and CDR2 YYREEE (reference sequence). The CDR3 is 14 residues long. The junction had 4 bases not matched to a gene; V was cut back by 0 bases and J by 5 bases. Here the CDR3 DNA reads TGTGCCAGCAGCTTGGTGGGTAGCGGGGAGACCCAGTACTTC. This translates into CASSLVGSGETQYF.